This is a list of T cell receptor beta chains from one sample in a study of cytomegalovirus exposure and HLA in healthy donors. Clones were sequenced by immunoSEQ multiplex PCR, and TCRdb holds only the in-frame ones, with some missing. The sample has 100,000 to 150,000 clones, 60% to 80% seen once; the top ten hold 2.5% to 3.5%. Material for sequencing was PBMCs. All receptors come from a woman aged 45-59 years in good health and CMV-seronegative. Each CDR3 is given with its conserved first and last residue. The order of the fields is clone size, V gene, J gene, D gene, CDR3 DNA, CDR3 protein. A D gene is named only where the DNA matches it firmly. The size of a clone is reported for some rows only, either as once, few or many, or as a class for expanded clones.

clone_size: few
v_call: TRBV19
j_call: TRBJ2-7
d_call: -
cdr3_nt: TGTGCCAGTAGCCTGGCGCGGGGCTACGAGCAGTACTTC
cdr3_aa: CASSLARGYEQYF

clone_size: -
v_call: TRBV4-2
j_call: TRBJ2-2
d_call: TRBD1
cdr3_nt: TGTGCCAGCGCCGCACAGGGACAGACGTTCACCGGGGAGCTGTTTTTT
cdr3_aa: CASAAQGQTFTGELFF

clone_size: -
v_call: TRBV28
j_call: TRBJ2-4
d_call: TRBD2
cdr3_nt: TGTGCCAGCAGTTTAGGGCGGGAGCTATTGGCCATTCAGTACTTC
cdr3_aa: CASSLGRELLAIQYF

clone_size: few
v_call: TRBV19
j_call: TRBJ2-1
d_call: -
cdr3_nt: TGTGCCAGTACCCGGAGCGGACAGCAGTTCTTC
cdr3_aa: CASTRSGQQFF

clone_size: few
v_call: TRBV11-2
j_call: TRBJ2-2
d_call: -
cdr3_nt: TGTGCCAGCAGCTCCGACAGTAAGAGTTCCGGGGAGCTGTTTTTT
cdr3_aa: CASSSDSKSSGELFF

clone_size: -
v_call: TRBV4-1
j_call: TRBJ2-2
d_call: -
cdr3_nt: TGCGCCAGCAGCCAAGGCTTTTTCGTTCAGATGAACACCGGGGAGCTGTTTTTT
cdr3_aa: CASSQGFFVQMNTGELFF

clone_size: -
v_call: TRBV2
j_call: TRBJ1-2
d_call: -
cdr3_nt: TGTGCCAGCAGTGCCTACAGGGACACCACCGGCTACACCTTC
cdr3_aa: CASSAYRDTTGYTF

clone_size: -
v_call: TRBV4-3
j_call: TRBJ2-7
d_call: TRBD2
cdr3_nt: TGCGCCAGCAGCCCCGGACTAGCGGGAAGCTCCTACGAGCAGTACTTC
cdr3_aa: CASSPGLAGSSYEQYF

clone_size: -
v_call: TRBV5-1
j_call: TRBJ1-1
d_call: TRBD1
cdr3_nt: TGCGCCAGCCGCATGCTGACAGGGTCGGGCACTGAAGCTTTCTTT
cdr3_aa: CASRMLTGSGTEAFF

clone_size: -
v_call: TRBV30
j_call: TRBJ1-2
d_call: -
cdr3_nt: TGTGCCTGGAGTGTAGAAAAGAGCTATGGCTACACCTTC
cdr3_aa: CAWSVEKSYGYTF

clone_size: -
v_call: TRBV7-2
j_call: TRBJ2-1
d_call: TRBD2
cdr3_nt: TGTGCCAGCAGCTTGTCTAGCGGGATCGACAATGAGCAGTTCTTC
cdr3_aa: CASSLSSGIDNEQFF

clone_size: -
v_call: TRBV9
j_call: TRBJ2-7
d_call: -
cdr3_nt: TGTGCCAGCAGCGTAGGCTTCTTAAGCCCCTACGAGCAGTACTTC
cdr3_aa: CASSVGFLSPYEQYF